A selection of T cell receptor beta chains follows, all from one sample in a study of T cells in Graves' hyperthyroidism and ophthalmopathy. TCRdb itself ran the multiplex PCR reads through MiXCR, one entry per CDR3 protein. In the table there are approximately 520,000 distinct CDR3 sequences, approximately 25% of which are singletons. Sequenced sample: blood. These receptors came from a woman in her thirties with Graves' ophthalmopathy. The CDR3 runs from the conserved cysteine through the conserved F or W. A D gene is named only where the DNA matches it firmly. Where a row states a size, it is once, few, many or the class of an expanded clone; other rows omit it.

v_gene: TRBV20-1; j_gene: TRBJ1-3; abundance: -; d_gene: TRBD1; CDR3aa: CSASLGQPGNTIYF; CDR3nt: TGCAGTGCCTCGCTGGGACAGCCTGGAAACACCATATATTTT
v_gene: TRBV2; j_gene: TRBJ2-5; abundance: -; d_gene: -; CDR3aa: CASSPRESGTQYF; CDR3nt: TGTGCCAGCAGCCCCCGGGAGAGCGGGACCCAGTACTTC
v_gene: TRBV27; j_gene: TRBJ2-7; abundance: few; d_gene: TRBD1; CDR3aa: CASSKKTGSTSYEQYF; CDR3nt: TGTGCCAGCAGTAAAAAGACAGGGAGCACCTCCTACGAGCAGTACTTC
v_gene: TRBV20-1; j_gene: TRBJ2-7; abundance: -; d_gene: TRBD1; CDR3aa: CSARAGQGISYEQYF; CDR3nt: TGCAGTGCTAGAGCGGGACAGGGGATTTCCTACGAGCAGTACTTC
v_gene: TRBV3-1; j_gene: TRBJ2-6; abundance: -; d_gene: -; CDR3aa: CASSQDFSGANVLTF; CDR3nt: TGTGCCAGCAGCCAAGATTTCTCTGGGGCCAACGTCCTGACTTTC
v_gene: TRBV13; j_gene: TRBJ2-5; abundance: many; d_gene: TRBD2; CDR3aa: CASSLGPAGGSETQYF; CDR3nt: TGTGCCAGCAGCTTAGGCCCAGCGGGGGGGTCGGAGACCCAGTACTTC
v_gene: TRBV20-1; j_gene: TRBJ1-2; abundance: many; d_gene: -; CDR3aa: CSARDSQGPYGYTF; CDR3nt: TGCAGTGCTAGAGATTCCCAGGGGCCCTATGGCTACACCTTC
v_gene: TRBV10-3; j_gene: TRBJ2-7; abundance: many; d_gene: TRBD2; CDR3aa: CAISAGTSAYEQYF; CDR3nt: TGTGCCATCAGCGCCGGGACTAGTGCCTACGAGCAGTACTTC
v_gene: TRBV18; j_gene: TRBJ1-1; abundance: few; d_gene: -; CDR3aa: CASSPGTAMNTEAFF; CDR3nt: TGTGCCAGCTCACCAGGAACAGCCATGAACACTGAAGCTTTCTTT
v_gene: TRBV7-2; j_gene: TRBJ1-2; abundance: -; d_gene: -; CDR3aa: CASREGSLNYGYTF; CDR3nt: TGTGCCAGCCGCGAGGGTTCCCTTAACTATGGCTACACCTTC
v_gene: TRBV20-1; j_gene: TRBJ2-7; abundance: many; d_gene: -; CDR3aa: CSATHSYEQYF; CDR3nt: TGCAGTGCCACCCACTCCTACGAGCAGTACTTC